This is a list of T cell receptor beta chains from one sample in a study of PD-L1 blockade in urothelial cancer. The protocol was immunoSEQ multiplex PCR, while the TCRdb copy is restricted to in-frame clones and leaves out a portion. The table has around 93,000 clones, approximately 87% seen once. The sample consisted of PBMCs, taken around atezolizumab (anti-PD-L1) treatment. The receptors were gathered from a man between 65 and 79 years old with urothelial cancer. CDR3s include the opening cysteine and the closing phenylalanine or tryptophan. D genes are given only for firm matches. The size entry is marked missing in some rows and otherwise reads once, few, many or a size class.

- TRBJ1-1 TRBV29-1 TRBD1 TGCAGCGTTGCTCAGGGGGCTGGTACTGAAGCTTTCTTT CSVAQGAGTEAFF
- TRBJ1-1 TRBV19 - TGTGCCAGTTCCGTCCTTATGAACACTGAAGCTTTCTTT CASSVLMNTEAFF
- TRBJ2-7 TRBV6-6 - TGTGCCAGCAGAGAGAATCGGGACACTACCTACGAGCAGTACTTC CASRENRDTTYEQYF
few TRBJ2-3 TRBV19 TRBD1 TGTGCCAGTAGGAACCTGGGGGGACAGGGTTCCGATACGCAGTATTTT CASRNLGGQGSDTQYF
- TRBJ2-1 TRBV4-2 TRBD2 TGTGCCAGCAGCCAAGTGGGGCCTACTAGCGGGGGTGATGAGCAGTTCTTC CASSQVGPTSGGDEQFF
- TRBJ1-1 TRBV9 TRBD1 TGTGCCAGCAGCTCAGGGGGAAACACTGAAGCTTTCTTT CASSSGGNTEAFF
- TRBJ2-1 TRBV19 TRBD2 TGTGCCAGTAGTATAGATCTTGCTAGCGGGGCGGATGAGCAGTTCTTC CASSIDLASGADEQFF
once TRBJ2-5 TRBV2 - TGTGCCAGCAGTGAAGGACCAGGGGCGAGGGAGACCCAGTACTTC CASSEGPGARETQYF
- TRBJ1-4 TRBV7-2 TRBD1 TGTGCCAGCAGCTTAGGGACAGGGGTGGCTAATGAAAAACTGTTTTTT CASSLGTGVANEKLFF
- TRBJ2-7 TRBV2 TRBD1 TGTGCCAGCAGTTACCGGGACAGGGGGGCCGGGGAGCAGTACTTC CASSYRDRGAGEQYF
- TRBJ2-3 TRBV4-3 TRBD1 TGCGCCAGCAGCCAAGGGACAGGGGTCCCCGATACGCAGTATTTT CASSQGTGVPDTQYF
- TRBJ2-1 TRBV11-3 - TGTGCCAGCAGCCCCTCATACGGGAGTCCCTACAATGAGCAGTTCTTC CASSPSYGSPYNEQFF
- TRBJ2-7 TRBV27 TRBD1 TGTGCCAGCAGTACGGGACAGGGAGGTCGAGAGCAGTACTTC CASSTGQGGREQYF
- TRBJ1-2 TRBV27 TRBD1 TGTGCCAGCAGTTTACACGGGACAGGCCCGGTTTATGGCTACACCTTC CASSLHGTGPVYGYTF
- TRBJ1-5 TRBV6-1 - TGTGCCAGCAGCCACAGGGAGGGGGGCCAGCCCCAGCATTTT CASSHREGGQPQHF
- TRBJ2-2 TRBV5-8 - TGTGCCAGCAGCTTGTACAGCAACACCGGGGAGCTGTTTTTT CASSLYSNTGELFF
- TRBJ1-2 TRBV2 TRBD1 TGTGCCAGCCCCGTTAACCCCGGACAGGGACACTATGGCTACACCTTC CASPVNPGQGHYGYTF
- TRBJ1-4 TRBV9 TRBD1 TGTGCCAGCAGCGTAGCAGGTTCGGGACAGGGGAATAGGGAACTGTTTTTT CASSVAGSGQGNRELFF
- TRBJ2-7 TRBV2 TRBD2 TGTGCCAGCAGTGTCGCCCGGACTAGCGGGAGTGAGCAGTACTTC CASSVARTSGSEQYF
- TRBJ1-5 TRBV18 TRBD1 TGTGCCAGCTCACCGGATCCGCTTGGGACAGGGAGGGAGCGCAATCAGCCCCAGCATTTT CASSPDPLGTGRERNQPQHF
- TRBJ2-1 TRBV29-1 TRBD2 TGCAGCGTCCCGACTAGCGGAGCCTACAATGAGCAGTTCTTC CSVPTSGAYNEQFF
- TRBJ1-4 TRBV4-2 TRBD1 TGTGCCAGCAGCCAAGTAACAGGGGCAACTAATGAAAAACTGTTTTTT CASSQVTGATNEKLFF
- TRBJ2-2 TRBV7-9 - TGTGCCAGCAGGTCAGGGGCAGGCTTCACCGGGGAGCTGTTTTTT CASRSGAGFTGELFF
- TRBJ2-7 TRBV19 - TGTGCCAGTAGTCTCCGTGGGACAAACCGCGACGAGCAGTACTTC CASSLRGTNRDEQYF
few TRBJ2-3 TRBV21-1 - TGTGCCAGCAGCAAAGAATCACCGGGGCTAGCGGACGACCGTACTAGCACAGATACGCAGTATTTT CASSKESPGLADDRTSTDTQYF
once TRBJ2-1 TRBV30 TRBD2 TGTGCCGGTACGCGGGAGAGGGCGTCCAATGAGCAGTTCTTC CAGTRERASNEQFF
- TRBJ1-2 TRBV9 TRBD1 TGTGCCAGCAGCGTAGCCGAGTTTGCAGGGGGCGGCGGCTACACCTTC CASSVAEFAGGGGYTF
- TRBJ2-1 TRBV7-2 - TGTGCCAGCAGCTTAGTTCTTCCCTACAATGAGCAGTTCTTC CASSLVLPYNEQFF
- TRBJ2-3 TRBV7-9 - TGTGCCAGCAGCTTAGCCACATTAACAGATACGCAGTATTTT CASSLATLTDTQYF
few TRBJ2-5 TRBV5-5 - TGTGCCAGCAGCTTGGAGGGGAAAGAGACCCAGTACTTC CASSLEGKETQYF
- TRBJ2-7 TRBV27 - TGTGCCAGCAGTTTACAGGGGGGTCGAGAGCAGTACTTC CASSLQGGREQYF
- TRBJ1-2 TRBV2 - TGTGCCAGCAGTGAAAACAGGGCTGTCTATGGCTACACCTTC CASSENRAVYGYTF
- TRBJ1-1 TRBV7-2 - TGTGCCAGCAGCCTGGGGGGTTTGGGGCGGAACACTGAAGCTTTCTTT CASSLGGLGRNTEAFF
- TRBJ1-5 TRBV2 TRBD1 TGTGCCAGCACCCGGGACAGGGAGGGGAATCAGCCCCAGCATTTT CASTRDREGNQPQHF
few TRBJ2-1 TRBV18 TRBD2 TGTGCCAGCTCACCAACTAGCGGGGGGGACAATGAGCAGTTCTTC CASSPTSGGDNEQFF
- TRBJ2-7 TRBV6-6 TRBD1 TGTGCCAGCAGTTACTCTACCGGGACAGGGGGCCACGAGCAGTACTTC CASSYSTGTGGHEQYF
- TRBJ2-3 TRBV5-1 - TGCGCCAGCAGCGGAGGACGCGAGGGAGATACGCAGTATTTT CASSGGREGDTQYF
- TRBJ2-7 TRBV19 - TGTGCCAGTAGTATGGGGCCCCACAGGGCCTACGAGCAGTACTTC CASSMGPHRAYEQYF
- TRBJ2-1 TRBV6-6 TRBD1 TGTGCCAGCAACCGACAGGGAAGGTACAATGAGCAGTTCTTC CASNRQGRYNEQFF
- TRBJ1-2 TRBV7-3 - TGTGCCAGCAGCCCAGACAAGAACTATGGCTACACCTTC CASSPDKNYGYTF
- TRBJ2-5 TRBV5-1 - TGCGCCAGCGGACCGGGACAATCCCCCTTCCAAGAGACCCAGTACTTC CASGPGQSPFQETQYF
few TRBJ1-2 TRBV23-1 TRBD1 TGCGCCAGCAGTCGCTTCCGGGACAGGGGGCCTAACTATGGCTACACCTTC CASSRFRDRGPNYGYTF
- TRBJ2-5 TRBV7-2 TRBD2 TGTGCCAGCAGCTTAGTGGCTAGCGGGATTGGGGAGACCCAGTACTTC CASSLVASGIGETQYF
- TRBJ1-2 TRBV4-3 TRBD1 TGCGCCAGCAGCCCCAGACAGGGTATCTATGGCTACACCTTC CASSPRQGIYGYTF
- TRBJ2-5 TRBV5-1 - TGCGCCAGCAGCTTTCAGAGGGAGACCCAGTACTTC CASSFQRETQYF
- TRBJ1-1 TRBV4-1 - TGCGCCAGCAGCCAAGAGGCAGGGATAAACACTGAAGCTTTCTTT CASSQEAGINTEAFF
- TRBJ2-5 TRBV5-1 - TGCGCCAGCAGCCGGGAACAAGAGACCCAGTACTTC CASSREQETQYF
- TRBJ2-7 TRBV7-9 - TGTGCCAGCAGCCAGACAGTATACGAGCAGTACTTC CASSQTVYEQYF
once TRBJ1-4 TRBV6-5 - TGTGCCAGTGGGACTAGGGAAAAACTGTTTTTT CASGTREKLFF
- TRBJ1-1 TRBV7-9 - TGTGCCAGCAGCTTAGAGGGGGTCGGCACTGAAGCTTTCTTT CASSLEGVGTEAFF
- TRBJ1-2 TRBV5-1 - TGCGCCAGCGCACTGGAGGTCGGCACCTATGGCTACACCTTC CASALEVGTYGYTF
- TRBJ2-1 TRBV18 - TGTGCCAGCTCACCACAGCCTGCGTATAATGAGCAGTTCTTC CASSPQPAYNEQFF